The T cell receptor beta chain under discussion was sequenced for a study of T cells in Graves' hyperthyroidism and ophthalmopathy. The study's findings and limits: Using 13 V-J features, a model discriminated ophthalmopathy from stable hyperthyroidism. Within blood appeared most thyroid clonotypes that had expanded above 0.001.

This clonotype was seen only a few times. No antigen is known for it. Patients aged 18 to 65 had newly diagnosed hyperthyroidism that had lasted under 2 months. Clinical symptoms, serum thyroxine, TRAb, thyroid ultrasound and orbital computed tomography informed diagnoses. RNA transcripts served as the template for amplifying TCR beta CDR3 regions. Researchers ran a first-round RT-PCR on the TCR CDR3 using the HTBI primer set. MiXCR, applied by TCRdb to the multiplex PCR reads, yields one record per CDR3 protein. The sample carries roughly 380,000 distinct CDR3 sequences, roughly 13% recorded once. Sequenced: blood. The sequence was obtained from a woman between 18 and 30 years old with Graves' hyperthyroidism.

CDR3 region: CASSLQGGTSYNEQFF. In DNA form, the CDR3 reads TGCGCCAGCAGCTTGCAAGGCGGGACCTCCTACAATGAGCAGTTCTTC. The chain employs TRBV5-1 and TRBJ2-1, with D maybe TRBD2 (6 bases). Germline-derived CDR1 and CDR2 are SGHRS and YFSETQ. The CDR3 totals 16 residues. V was cut by 1 base and J by 0 bases, with 11 bases left in between.